This TCR beta chain was obtained from a study of T cells in pancreatic ductal adenocarcinoma. Remarks on this clone: Its matching antigen is unknown.

Generated by immunoSEQ multiplex PCR, the TCRdb table keeps only in-frame clones and is missing some. The sample consists of approximately 5,400 clones, 72% of them appearing once. Whole-study results and caveats: Unique clonotypes were 8 to 10-fold more numerous in blood than in tumor. The resected pancreatic cancer cohort was biased toward the minority with early-stage disease. Tumor and blood clonality did not differ significantly, about 0.112 versus 0.072. Enrichment of CD45RO+ effector over naive T cells in tumors may bias clonality.

The selected patients with pancreatic ductal adenocarcinoma had surgery but no neoadjuvant therapy. Sequences were obtained from pancreatic tumor tissue. This TCR derives from a human donor with pancreatic ductal adenocarcinoma.

The CDR3 spells CASSLSGGSYNEQFF. CDR3 DNA: TGCGCCAGCAGCCTCAGCGGGGGTTCCTACAATGAGCAGTTCTTC. The chain couples TRBV5-1 to TRBJ2-1, with 8 nucleotides matching TRBD2. The CDR3 has 15 residues. V was pared by 4 bases and J by 1 base, with 4 bases of the junction left unmatched. Germline lookup yields CDR1 SGHRS and CDR2 YFSETQ.